These T cell receptor beta chains were read from a single sample in a study of cytotoxic CD8 clonotypes in ibrutinib-treated CLL. Sequencing was performed with immunoSEQ multiplex PCR; in TCRdb, only in-frame clones are kept and a portion is missing. The repertoire holds about 130,000 clones, about 79% seen once, with roughly 13% in the top ten. Sequences were derived from PBMCs, sampled after 12 months of ibrutinib treatment. The receptors were sampled from a human donor with chronic lymphocytic leukemia. CDR3s include the opening cysteine and the closing phenylalanine or tryptophan. Each record gives: D gene, V gene, clone size, J gene, CDR3 protein, CDR3 DNA. A D gene is named only where the DNA matches it firmly. Clone size appears in some rows only: once, few, many, or a class for an expanded clone.

NA	TRBV7-2	NA	TRBJ2-3	CASSLDTTSTDTQYF	TGTGCCAGCAGCTTGGACACGACTAGCACAGATACGCAGTATTTT
NA	TRBV10-3	NA	TRBJ2-2	CAISELTGGTGELFF	TGTGCCATCAGTGAATTAACCGGGGGCACCGGGGAGCTGTTTTTT
NA	TRBV11-3	few	TRBJ1-1	CASSGSRTHTEAFF	TGTGCCAGCAGCGGTTCCCGGACCCACACTGAAGCTTTCTTT
NA	TRBV5-6	NA	TRBJ2-7	CASSPFAGKREQYF	TGTGCCAGCAGCCCTTTTGCAGGGAAACGCGAGCAGTACTTC
NA	TRBV19	NA	TRBJ2-1	CASSMPGYNEQFF	TGTGCCAGTAGTATGCCCGGGTACAATGAGCAGTTCTTC
NA	TRBV6-5	NA	TRBJ2-7	CASRDPRADSYEQYF	TGTGCCAGCAGGGACCCCCGAGCGGACAGCTACGAGCAGTACTTC
TRBD1	TRBV4-2	NA	TRBJ1-2	CASSQVTGDGYTF	TGTGCCAGCAGCCAAGTAACAGGGGACGGCTACACCTTC
NA	TRBV30	NA	TRBJ1-2	CAWGEADYGYTF	TGTGCCTGGGGGGAGGCGGACTATGGCTACACCTTC
NA	TRBV30	NA	TRBJ1-2	CAWSAARGFGYTF	TGTGCCTGGAGTGCTGCCCGGGGATTCGGCTACACCTTC
NA	TRBV4-2	few	TRBJ1-4	CASSQDHGTNEKLFF	TGTGCCAGCAGCCAAGATCATGGAACTAATGAAAAACTGTTTTTT
NA	TRBV9	NA	TRBJ1-1	CASSARGQPNTEAFF	TGTGCCAGCAGCGCGAGGGGACAACCGAACACTGAAGCTTTCTTT
NA	TRBV19	NA	TRBJ1-5	CASSIYLTGGNQPQHF	TGTGCCAGTAGTATATATTTGACAGGAGGCAATCAGCCCCAGCATTTT
TRBD1	TRBV11-2	NA	TRBJ2-2	CASSLRPDRGQGGELFF	TGTGCCAGCAGCCTGAGGCCGGACAGGGGGCAGGGCGGGGAGCTGTTTTTT
NA	TRBV25-1	NA	TRBJ2-1	CASRARYNEQFF	TGTGCCAGCAGAGCCAGATACAATGAGCAGTTCTTC
NA	TRBV27	NA	TRBJ2-7	CASSLSVAYEQYF	TGTGCCAGCAGTTTATCCGTGGCCTACGAGCAGTACTTC
NA	TRBV20-1	NA	TRBJ2-5	CSATPPATQYF	TGCAGTGCCACACCTCCTGCGACCCAGTACTTC
TRBD1	TRBV27	NA	TRBJ1-2	CASSLDRGGYGYTF	TGTGCCAGCAGTTTGGACAGGGGAGGCTATGGCTACACCTTC